This T cell receptor beta chain is from a study of blood T cell repertoires in COVID-19. About the study: The study drew acute and convalescent COVID-19 samples from the United States, Italy and Spain. PBMCs, B-cell-depleted T cells, or T cells were the source of the cDNA or gDNA that made up the material.

The CDR3 contains 15 residues. Between the trimmed V and J ends, which lost 5 bases and 8 bases, there was a span of 18 bases. Germline V CDR1 and CDR2: MDHEN, SYDVKM. Some clones are missing from TCRdb's copy, which holds only in-frame ones; the method was immunoSEQ multiplex PCR. The sample includes 150,000 to 200,000 clones, 80% to 90% of them seen just once. The chain has TRBV28 and TRBJ1-4; D is perhaps TRBD1 (5 bases). This clonotype was sampled from a man aged 65-85 years with active or convalescent COVID-19. Sample: peripheral blood. The CDR3 loop reads CASSLPGAGGEKLFF. CDR3 nucleotide sequence: TGTGCCAGCAGTCTACCCGGGGCCGGAGGGGAAAAACTGTTTTTT. Together with reference TRBV28 and TRBJ1-4, the CDR3 gives the full variable domain: DVKVTQSSRYLVKRTGEKVFLECVQDMDHENMFWYRQDPGLGLRLIYFSYDVKMKEKGDIPEGYSVSREKKERFSLILESASTNQTSMYLCASSLPGAGGEKLFFGSGTQLSVL.